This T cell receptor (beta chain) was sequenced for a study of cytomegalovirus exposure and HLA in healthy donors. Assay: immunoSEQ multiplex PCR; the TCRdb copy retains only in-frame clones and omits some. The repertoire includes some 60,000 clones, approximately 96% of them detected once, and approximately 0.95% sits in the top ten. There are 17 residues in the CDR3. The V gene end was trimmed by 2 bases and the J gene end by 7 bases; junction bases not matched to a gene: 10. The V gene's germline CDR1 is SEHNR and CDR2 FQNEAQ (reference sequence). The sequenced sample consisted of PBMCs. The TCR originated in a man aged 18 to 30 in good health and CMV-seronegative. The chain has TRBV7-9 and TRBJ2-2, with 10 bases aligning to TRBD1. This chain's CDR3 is CASSLSYTGQGFGELFF. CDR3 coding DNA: TGTGCCAGCAGCTTAAGTTATACGGGACAGGGGTTCGGGGAGCTGTTTTTT.